Following are 26 T cell receptor beta chains from one sample sequenced in a study of blood T cell repertoires in COVID-19. This table comes from immunoSEQ multiplex PCR, and its TCRdb copy is limited to in-frame clones, with some not included. The sample carries just over 90,000 clones, 70% to 80% recorded once. Sequenced input: peripheral blood. The source is a human donor in a cohort sampled during active COVID-19.

The chain employs TRBV30 and TRBJ1-5, with unresolved D. V lost 2 bases and J lost 1, with 9 bases in between. CDR1 and CDR2 (germline): GTSNPN, SVGIG (reference sequence). The CDR3 covers 14 residues. Written as DNA, the CDR3 is TGTGCCTGGAGTCCCGTGTCGAGCAATCAGCCCCAGCATTTT. This gives the protein CAWSPVSSNQPQHF.

The chain is built from TRBV10-1 and TRBJ2-1; D is perhaps TRBD1 (5 bases). CDR1 WNHNN and CDR2 SYGVQD come from the germline V gene (reference sequence). The V and J ends lost 6 bases and 8 bases respectively, with 14 bases between them. This CDR3 region has 13 residues. CDR3: CASSRVNSYEQFF. In DNA form, the CDR3 reads TGCGCCAGCAGCAGGGTGAATTCGTATGAGCAGTTCTTC.

The gene calls are TRBV11-3 and TRBJ2-7; no clear D. The germline V gene encodes CDR1 SGHNT and CDR2 YENEEA. V lost 0 bases and J lost 6, with 9 bases in between. The CDR3 runs to 13 residues. The CDR3 DNA follows: TGTGCCAGCAGCTTAGATGCAAGTAGCGAGCAGTACTTC. This gives the protein CASSLDASSEQYF. Variable domain in full (rest from reference TRBV11-3 and TRBJ2-7): EAGVVQSPRYKIIEKKQPVAFWCNPISGHNTLYWYLQNLGQGPELLIRYENEEAVDDSQLPKDRFSAERLKGVDSTLKIQPAELGDSAVYLCASSLDASSEQYFGPGTRLTVT.

As for this clone: Other DNA variants within this sample encode the same CDR3. J is TRBJ2-7 and V is TRBV6-5; the match to TRBD2 covers 13 bases. Germline V gives CDR1 MNHEY, CDR2 SVGAGI. There are 15 residues in the CDR3. Losses at the gene ends were 6 bases for V and 3 bases for J; bases not matched to a gene: 5. The CDR3 region has the DNA TGTGCCAGCAGCCATCGGACTAGCGGGGGCTACGAGCAGTACTTC. The encoded protein is CASSHRTSGGYEQYF.

This clone was counted between two and nine times. V is TRBV13 and J is TRBJ2-6, with 7 positions matching TRBD1. Germline loops: CDR1 PRHDT, CDR2 FYEKMQ (reference sequence). This CDR3 spans 16 amino acids. Trimming removed 2 bases from V and 0 bases from J; junction bases left unmatched: 1. CDR3 residues: CASSLPGGSGANVLTF. The CDR3 DNA reads as TGTGCCAGCAGCTTACCAGGGGGCTCTGGGGCCAACGTCCTGACTTTC.

The J gene is TRBJ1-2, the V gene TRBV10-3; perhaps TRBD1 as D (6 bases). The CDR3 runs to 13 residues. The germline V and J ends were trimmed by 4 bases and 2 bases, with 8 bases remaining between them. CDR1 ENHRY and CDR2 SYGVKD come from the germline V gene. CDR3 in DNA: TGTGCCATCAGTGCAGGACAGAACTATGGCTACACCTTC. Its translation: CAISAGQNYGYTF.

This clone was counted only a few times. This chain joins TRBV10-3 and TRBJ1-2, with TRBD1 matching 7 bases. CDR1 is ENHRY and CDR2 is SYGVKD in the germline V gene. After removal of 2 bases from V and 7 bases from J, the junction contained 4 bases not matched to a gene. The CDR3 has 13 amino acids. CDR3 region: CAISERQGPGYTF. CDR3 bases: TGTGCCATCAGTGAGAGACAGGGACCTGGCTACACCTTC.

The CDR3 is CASRQGDSPLHF. The CDR3 bases are TGTGCCAGCAGACAGGGTGATTCACCCCTCCACTTT. The gene calls are TRBV6-5 and TRBJ1-6, with TRBD1 as a possible D gene (6 bases). This CDR3 spans 12 amino acids. Trimming removed 6 bases from V and 8 bases from J, with 8 bases in between. Germline values: CDR1 MNHEY, CDR2 SVGAGI.

The V and J genes are TRBV5-1 and TRBJ2-6; D unclear. V was pared by 6 bases and J by 0 bases, with 10 bases between. This CDR3 contains 15 residues. CDR1 and CDR2 (germline): SGHRS, YFSETQ. The CDR3 loop is CASNTAASGANVLTF. Written as DNA, the CDR3 is TGCGCCAGCAACACGGCGGCCTCTGGGGCCAACGTCCTGACTTTC.

V is TRBV29-1 and J is TRBJ2-1; the D is unclear. The V and J ends lost 0 bases and 7 bases respectively, with 16 bases between them. Germline-derived CDR1 and CDR2 are SQVTM and ANQGSEA. CDR3 length: 15 amino acids. The CDR3 region has the DNA TGCAGCGTTGAAGAGGATAGGCTAGTGAGGAATGAGCAGTTCTTC. The encoded protein is CSVEEDRLVRNEQFF.

The V and J genes are TRBV28 and TRBJ1-5; D gene uncertain. Germline V gene lookup returns CDR1 MDHEN and CDR2 SYDVKM. Trimming pared 6 bases from V and 0 bases from J, leaving 18 bases between. This CDR3 region has 17 residues. As DNA, the CDR3 is TGTGCCAGCAGCCGACTTCCCGCGGGCTTTAGCAATCAGCCCCAGCATTTT. Its protein is CASSRLPAGFSNQPQHF.

This chain links TRBV4-2 with TRBJ2-1, with 10 bases that match TRBD1. CDR1 and CDR2 (germline): LGHNA, YNFKEQ. With 4 bases clipped from V and 7 bases from J, the junction kept 4 bases outside the gene matches. There are 14 residues in the CDR3. In DNA form, the CDR3 reads TGTGCCAGCAGCCTGGGACAGGGGTTGAATGAGCAGTTCTTC. Its translation: CASSLGQGLNEQFF.

V is TRBV5-1 and J is TRBJ2-3, with D maybe TRBD1 (5 bases). Germline V gives CDR1 SGHRS, CDR2 YFSETQ. V was clipped by 0 bases and J by 1 base, with 9 bases between them. CDR3 length: 15 amino acids. The CDR3 sequence: CASSLVGVGTDTQYF. In DNA form, the CDR3 reads TGCGCCAGCAGCTTGGTAGGGGTGGGCACAGATACGCAGTATTTT.

Judged by abundance, this clone is medium-sized. The chain recombines TRBV5-5 with TRBJ2-3; D is unresolved. Germline V gives CDR1 SGHKS, CDR2 YYEKEE (reference sequence). V was pared by 0 bases and J by 0 bases, with 5 bases between. CDR3 length equals 14 residues. The CDR3 sequence is CASSLGGSTDTQYF. DNA for the CDR3: TGTGCCAGCAGCTTGGGCGGCAGCACAGATACGCAGTATTTT.

In its sample, this clone was seen many times. The genes are TRBV28 and TRBJ2-1; 12 bases agree with TRBD1. CDR3 length: 16 residues. Germline values: CDR1 MDHEN, CDR2 SYDVKM. V lost 5 bases and J lost 6; bases outside the gene matches: 8. CDR3 bases: TGTGCCAGCAGTAAACCCGGGACAGGGGGCTCCAATGAGCAGTTCTTC. Translated: CASSKPGTGGSNEQFF.

The chain uses TRBV7-3 and TRBJ2-2; D is ambiguous. Trimming removed 2 bases from V and 0 bases from J, with 4 bases in between. Germline V gene data show CDR1 as SGHTA and CDR2 as FQGTGA. The CDR3 is 14 amino acids. Here the CDR3 reads CASSLGTNTGELFF. In nucleotides, the CDR3 is TGTGCCAGCAGCTTAGGCACGAACACCGGGGAGCTGTTTTTT.

This chain links TRBV4-1 with TRBJ2-6; tentative D call: TRBD1 (5 bases). This CDR3 is 17 amino acids long. V was pared by 3 bases and J by 2 bases, with 14 bases between. Germline values: CDR1 MGHRA, CDR2 YSYEKL. CDR3 sequence: CASSQEPRQPGANVLTF. As DNA, the CDR3 is TGCGCCAGCAGCCAGGAACCCCGACAGCCTGGGGCCAACGTCCTGACTTTC.

The chain carries TRBV3-1 (or the pseudogene TRBV3-2) and TRBJ1-3, with 8 bases identical to TRBD1. The CDR3 runs to 16 residues. Germline V CDR1 and CDR2: LGHDT, YNNKEL (reference sequence). Germline trimming cut 4 bases from V and 2 bases from J; bases unmatched to any gene: 7. The CDR3 nucleotides read TGTGCCAGCAGCCCATTTTCAGGGGGCACTGGAAACACCATATATTTT. Translating it yields CASSPFSGGTGNTIYF.

This clone was picked up one time. The chain carries TRBV15 and TRBJ2-4; D is undetermined. This CDR3 spans 16 amino acids. Trimming stripped 0 bases from V and 4 bases from J, with 13 bases between. CDR1 is LNHNV, CDR2 YYDKDF, per germline (reference sequence). CDR3 coding DNA: TGTGCCACCAGCAGAGATAACCCGGGTCGGAAAAACATTCAGTACTTC. Its translation is CATSRDNPGRKNIQYF.

V and J are TRBV28 and TRBJ2-5; a weak D match, TRBD2 (5 bases). With 6 bases removed from V and 3 bases from J, the gap between germline ends came to 14 bases. The CDR3 has 14 residues. Per the germline V gene, CDR1 is MDHEN and CDR2 is SYDVKM. The CDR3 spells CASSPGSAEETQYF. The CDR3 coding sequence is TGTGCCAGCAGCCCCGGTTCAGCGGAAGAGACCCAGTACTTC.

This rearrangement joins TRBV11-2 to TRBJ2-5; 13 bases line up with TRBD2. V was pared by 3 bases and J by 2 bases, with 9 bases of the junction left unmatched. Germline CDR1 SGHAT, CDR2 FQNNGV. The CDR3 runs to 18 residues. CDR3 bases: TGTGCCAGCAGCTTCCAACTAGCGGGAGGGCCAGTTCAAGAGACCCAGTACTTC. Its protein is CASSFQLAGGPVQETQYF. Complete variable domain (other parts from reference TRBV11-2 and TRBJ2-5): EAGVAQSPRYKIIEKRQSVAFWCNPISGHATLYWYQQILGQGPKLLIQFQNNGVVDDSQLPKDRFSAERLKGVDSTLKIQPAKLEDSAVYLCASSFQLAGGPVQETQYFGPGTRLLVL.

The CDR3 coding sequence is TGTGCCATCGGGACAGGGTTCAATCAGCCCCAGCATTTT. Its translation: CAIGTGFNQPQHF. The gene calls are TRBV10-3 and TRBJ1-5; 9 nucleotides match TRBD1. CDR3 length: 13 residues. CDR1 and CDR2 (germline): ENHRY, SYGVKD. V shed 8 bases and J 3 bases; nucleotides not matched to a gene: 2.

The CDR3 DNA reads TGTGCCAGCAGCAGACAAACCTACGAGCAGTACTTC. Translated: CASSRQTYEQYF. This chain joins TRBV11-2 and TRBJ2-7; D uncertain. CDR1 is SGHAT, CDR2 FQNNGV, per germline. Trimming pared 5 bases from V and 2 bases from J, leaving 7 bases between. The CDR3 consists of 12 residues.

This chain links TRBV2 with TRBJ2-5, with D possibly TRBD1 on 6 matching bases. The V end lost 6 bases, the J end lost 4 bases, and 15 bases lay between the germline ends. In germline, CDR1 is SNHLY, CDR2 FYNNEI. The CDR3 covers 14 residues. CDR3 sequence (DNA): TGTGCCAGCAGGGTGCAGGGGTTGGTAGAGACCCAGTACTTC. Protein product: CASRVQGLVETQYF. The variable domain in full, with the rest retrieved from reference TRBV2 and TRBJ2-5, is EPEVTQTPSHQVTQMGQEVILRCVPISNHLYFYWYRQILGQKVEFLVSFYNNEISEKSEIFDDQFSVERPDGSNFTLKIRSTKLEDSAMYFCASRVQGLVETQYFGPGTRLLVL.

CDR3 coding DNA: TGTGCCAGCAGTGCCCCTAGCTCGGCGGGACTAAGCTCCTACAATGAGCAGTTCTTC. Translating it yields CASSAPSSAGLSSYNEQFF. The chain employs TRBV2 and TRBJ2-1; 7 positions match TRBD2. Per the germline V gene, CDR1 is SNHLY and CDR2 is FYNNEI. With 4 bases clipped from V and 0 bases from J, the junction kept 15 bases outside the gene matches. CDR3 length equals 19 residues.

As concerns this clone: Other DNA sequences in the same sample also yield this CDR3. CDR3 protein: CASSLGQGSQPQHF. In DNA, the CDR3 is TGTGCCAGCAGCCTTGGGCAGGGGAGTCAGCCCCAGCATTTT. The chain couples TRBV7-2 to TRBJ1-5, with a weak D call TRBD1 (6 bases). Germline loops: CDR1 SGHTA, CDR2 FQGNSA. The CDR3 has 14 amino acids. V was cut by 5 bases and J by 6 bases, with 14 bases left in between.